This T cell receptor beta chain was sequenced for a study of Ad26.COV2.S vaccination and SARS-CoV-2 variants. Findings of the study overall: The study found higher spike-specific TCR breadth in vaccine than placebo recipients.

Some clones are missing from TCRdb's copy, which holds only in-frame ones; the method was immunoSEQ multiplex PCR. Among a few hundred thousand clones listed, roughly 88% were seen once. Treatment meaning: 15 to 20 received Ad26.COV2.S at low or high dose, single or two shots; about 5 received placebo; per-sample allocation not given. Sampling happened 63 days after the first vaccine or placebo injection. This clone was detected only a few times. Its matching antigen is unknown. The specimen comprised peripheral blood, sampled in a trial of Ad26.COV2.S vaccine versus placebo. This receptor was identified in a person between 18 and 60 years old who received the Ad26.COV2.S COVID-19 vaccine or a placebo.

CDR3 DNA sequence: TGCAGCGTTGAACGCTCGGCCAGGGCCCCAGAGACCCAGTACTTC. As protein: CSVERSARAPETQYF. The chain carries TRBV29-1 and TRBJ2-5, with D tentatively TRBD1 (5 bases). Per germline, CDR1 SQVTM and CDR2 ANQGSEA. V was clipped by 2 bases and J by 4 bases, with 17 bases between them. This CDR3 spans 15 amino acids.